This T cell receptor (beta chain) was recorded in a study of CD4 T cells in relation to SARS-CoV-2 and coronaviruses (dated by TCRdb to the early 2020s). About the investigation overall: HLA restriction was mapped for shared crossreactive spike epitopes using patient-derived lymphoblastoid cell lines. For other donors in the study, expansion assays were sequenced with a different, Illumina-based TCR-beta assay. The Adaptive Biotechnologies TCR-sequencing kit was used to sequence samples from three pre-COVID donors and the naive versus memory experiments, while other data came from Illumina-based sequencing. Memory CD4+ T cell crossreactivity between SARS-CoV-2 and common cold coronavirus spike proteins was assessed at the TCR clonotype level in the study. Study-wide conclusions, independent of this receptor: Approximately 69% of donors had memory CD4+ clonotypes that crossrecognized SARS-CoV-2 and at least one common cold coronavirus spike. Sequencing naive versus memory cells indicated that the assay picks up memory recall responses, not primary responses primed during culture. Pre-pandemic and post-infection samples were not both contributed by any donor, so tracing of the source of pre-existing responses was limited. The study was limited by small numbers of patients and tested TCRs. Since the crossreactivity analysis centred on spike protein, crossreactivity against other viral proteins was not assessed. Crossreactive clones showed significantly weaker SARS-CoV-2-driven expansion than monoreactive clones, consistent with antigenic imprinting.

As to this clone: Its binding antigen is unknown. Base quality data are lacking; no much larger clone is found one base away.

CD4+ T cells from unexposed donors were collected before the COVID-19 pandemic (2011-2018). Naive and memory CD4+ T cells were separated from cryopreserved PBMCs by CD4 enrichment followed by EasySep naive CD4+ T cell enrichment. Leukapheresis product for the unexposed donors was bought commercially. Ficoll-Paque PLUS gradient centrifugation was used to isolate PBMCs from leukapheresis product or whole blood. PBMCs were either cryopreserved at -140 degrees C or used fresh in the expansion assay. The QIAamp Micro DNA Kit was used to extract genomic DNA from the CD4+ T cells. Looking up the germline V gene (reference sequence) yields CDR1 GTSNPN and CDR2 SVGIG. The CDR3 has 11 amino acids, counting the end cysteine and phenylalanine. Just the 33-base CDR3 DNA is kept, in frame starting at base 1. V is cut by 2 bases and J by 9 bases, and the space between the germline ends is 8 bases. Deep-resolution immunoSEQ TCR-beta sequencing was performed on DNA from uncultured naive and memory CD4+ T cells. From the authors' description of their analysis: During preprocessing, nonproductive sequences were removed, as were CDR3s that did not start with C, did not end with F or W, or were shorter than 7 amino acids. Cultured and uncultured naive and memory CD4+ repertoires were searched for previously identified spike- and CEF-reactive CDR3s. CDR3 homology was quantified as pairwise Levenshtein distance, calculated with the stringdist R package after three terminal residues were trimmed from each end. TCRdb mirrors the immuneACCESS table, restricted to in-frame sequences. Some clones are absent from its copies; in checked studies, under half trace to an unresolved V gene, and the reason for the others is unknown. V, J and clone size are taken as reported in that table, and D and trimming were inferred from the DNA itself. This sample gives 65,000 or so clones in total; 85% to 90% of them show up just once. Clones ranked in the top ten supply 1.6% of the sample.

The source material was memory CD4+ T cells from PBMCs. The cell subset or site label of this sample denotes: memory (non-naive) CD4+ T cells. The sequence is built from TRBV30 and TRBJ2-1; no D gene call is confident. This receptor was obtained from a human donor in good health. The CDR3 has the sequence CAWSLPGEQFF. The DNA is TGTGCCTGGAGTCTCCCGGGTGAGCAGTTCTTC.